The following is a TCR beta chain sequence with its context. Its antigen remains unidentified. The sample originates from a study of identical twins. Healthy Caucasians supplied all donations. A universal primer site was incorporated via template switching, and the cDNA contained unique molecular identifiers. One entry per CDR3 protein, called by TCRdb with MiXCR from the 5' RACE reads. The table shows hundreds of thousands of distinct CDR3 sequences, with roughly 8% occurring only once. The CDR3 consists of 16 residues. From germline, CDR1 is MGHRA and CDR2 YSYEKL. V lost 3 bases to trimming and J lost 3 bases; unmatched junction nucleotides: 3. Study findings and constraints: Analyses of zero insertions could, in part, be confounded by invariant MAIT and iNKT cells.

The same specimen was also included in a second study, on yellow fever vaccine responses in identical twins.

Specimen: PBMCs. The receptor's source is a woman between 18 and 29 years old in good health. This chain links TRBV4-1 with TRBJ2-1; TRBD2 matches at 12 bases. The CDR3: CASSQLGLAGYNEQFF. The CDR3 DNA sequence: TGCGCCAGCAGCCAGTTGGGACTAGCGGGCTACAATGAGCAGTTCTTC.